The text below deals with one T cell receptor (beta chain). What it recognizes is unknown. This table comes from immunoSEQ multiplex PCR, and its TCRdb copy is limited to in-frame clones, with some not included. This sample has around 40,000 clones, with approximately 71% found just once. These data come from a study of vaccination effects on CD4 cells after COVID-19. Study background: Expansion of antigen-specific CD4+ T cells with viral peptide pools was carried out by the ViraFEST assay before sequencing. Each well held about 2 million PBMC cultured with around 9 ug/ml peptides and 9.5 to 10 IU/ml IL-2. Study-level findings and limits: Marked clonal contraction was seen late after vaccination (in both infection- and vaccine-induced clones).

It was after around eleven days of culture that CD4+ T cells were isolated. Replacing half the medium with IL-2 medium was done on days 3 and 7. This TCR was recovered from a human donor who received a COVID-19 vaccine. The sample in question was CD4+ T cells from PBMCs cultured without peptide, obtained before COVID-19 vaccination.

The CDR3 loop reads CASSLDSLAGGGTQYF. CDR3 sequence (DNA): TGCGCCAGCAGCTTGGATTCGCTAGCGGGAGGTGGTACGCAGTATTTT. V gene TRBV5-1 combines with J gene TRBJ2-3; TRBD2 aligns across 11 bases. Per germline, CDR1 SGHRS and CDR2 YFSETQ. V shed 0 bases, J shed 8 bases, and the junction held 8 bases outside the gene matches. The CDR3 is 16 amino acids. Filled out from reference TRBV5-1 and TRBJ2-3, the complete variable domain reads KAGVTQTPRYLIKTRGQQVTLSCSPISGHRSVSWYQQTPGQGLQFLFEYFSETQRNKGNFPGRFSGRQFSNSRSEMNVSTLELGDSALYLCASSLDSLAGGGTQYFGPGTRLTVL.